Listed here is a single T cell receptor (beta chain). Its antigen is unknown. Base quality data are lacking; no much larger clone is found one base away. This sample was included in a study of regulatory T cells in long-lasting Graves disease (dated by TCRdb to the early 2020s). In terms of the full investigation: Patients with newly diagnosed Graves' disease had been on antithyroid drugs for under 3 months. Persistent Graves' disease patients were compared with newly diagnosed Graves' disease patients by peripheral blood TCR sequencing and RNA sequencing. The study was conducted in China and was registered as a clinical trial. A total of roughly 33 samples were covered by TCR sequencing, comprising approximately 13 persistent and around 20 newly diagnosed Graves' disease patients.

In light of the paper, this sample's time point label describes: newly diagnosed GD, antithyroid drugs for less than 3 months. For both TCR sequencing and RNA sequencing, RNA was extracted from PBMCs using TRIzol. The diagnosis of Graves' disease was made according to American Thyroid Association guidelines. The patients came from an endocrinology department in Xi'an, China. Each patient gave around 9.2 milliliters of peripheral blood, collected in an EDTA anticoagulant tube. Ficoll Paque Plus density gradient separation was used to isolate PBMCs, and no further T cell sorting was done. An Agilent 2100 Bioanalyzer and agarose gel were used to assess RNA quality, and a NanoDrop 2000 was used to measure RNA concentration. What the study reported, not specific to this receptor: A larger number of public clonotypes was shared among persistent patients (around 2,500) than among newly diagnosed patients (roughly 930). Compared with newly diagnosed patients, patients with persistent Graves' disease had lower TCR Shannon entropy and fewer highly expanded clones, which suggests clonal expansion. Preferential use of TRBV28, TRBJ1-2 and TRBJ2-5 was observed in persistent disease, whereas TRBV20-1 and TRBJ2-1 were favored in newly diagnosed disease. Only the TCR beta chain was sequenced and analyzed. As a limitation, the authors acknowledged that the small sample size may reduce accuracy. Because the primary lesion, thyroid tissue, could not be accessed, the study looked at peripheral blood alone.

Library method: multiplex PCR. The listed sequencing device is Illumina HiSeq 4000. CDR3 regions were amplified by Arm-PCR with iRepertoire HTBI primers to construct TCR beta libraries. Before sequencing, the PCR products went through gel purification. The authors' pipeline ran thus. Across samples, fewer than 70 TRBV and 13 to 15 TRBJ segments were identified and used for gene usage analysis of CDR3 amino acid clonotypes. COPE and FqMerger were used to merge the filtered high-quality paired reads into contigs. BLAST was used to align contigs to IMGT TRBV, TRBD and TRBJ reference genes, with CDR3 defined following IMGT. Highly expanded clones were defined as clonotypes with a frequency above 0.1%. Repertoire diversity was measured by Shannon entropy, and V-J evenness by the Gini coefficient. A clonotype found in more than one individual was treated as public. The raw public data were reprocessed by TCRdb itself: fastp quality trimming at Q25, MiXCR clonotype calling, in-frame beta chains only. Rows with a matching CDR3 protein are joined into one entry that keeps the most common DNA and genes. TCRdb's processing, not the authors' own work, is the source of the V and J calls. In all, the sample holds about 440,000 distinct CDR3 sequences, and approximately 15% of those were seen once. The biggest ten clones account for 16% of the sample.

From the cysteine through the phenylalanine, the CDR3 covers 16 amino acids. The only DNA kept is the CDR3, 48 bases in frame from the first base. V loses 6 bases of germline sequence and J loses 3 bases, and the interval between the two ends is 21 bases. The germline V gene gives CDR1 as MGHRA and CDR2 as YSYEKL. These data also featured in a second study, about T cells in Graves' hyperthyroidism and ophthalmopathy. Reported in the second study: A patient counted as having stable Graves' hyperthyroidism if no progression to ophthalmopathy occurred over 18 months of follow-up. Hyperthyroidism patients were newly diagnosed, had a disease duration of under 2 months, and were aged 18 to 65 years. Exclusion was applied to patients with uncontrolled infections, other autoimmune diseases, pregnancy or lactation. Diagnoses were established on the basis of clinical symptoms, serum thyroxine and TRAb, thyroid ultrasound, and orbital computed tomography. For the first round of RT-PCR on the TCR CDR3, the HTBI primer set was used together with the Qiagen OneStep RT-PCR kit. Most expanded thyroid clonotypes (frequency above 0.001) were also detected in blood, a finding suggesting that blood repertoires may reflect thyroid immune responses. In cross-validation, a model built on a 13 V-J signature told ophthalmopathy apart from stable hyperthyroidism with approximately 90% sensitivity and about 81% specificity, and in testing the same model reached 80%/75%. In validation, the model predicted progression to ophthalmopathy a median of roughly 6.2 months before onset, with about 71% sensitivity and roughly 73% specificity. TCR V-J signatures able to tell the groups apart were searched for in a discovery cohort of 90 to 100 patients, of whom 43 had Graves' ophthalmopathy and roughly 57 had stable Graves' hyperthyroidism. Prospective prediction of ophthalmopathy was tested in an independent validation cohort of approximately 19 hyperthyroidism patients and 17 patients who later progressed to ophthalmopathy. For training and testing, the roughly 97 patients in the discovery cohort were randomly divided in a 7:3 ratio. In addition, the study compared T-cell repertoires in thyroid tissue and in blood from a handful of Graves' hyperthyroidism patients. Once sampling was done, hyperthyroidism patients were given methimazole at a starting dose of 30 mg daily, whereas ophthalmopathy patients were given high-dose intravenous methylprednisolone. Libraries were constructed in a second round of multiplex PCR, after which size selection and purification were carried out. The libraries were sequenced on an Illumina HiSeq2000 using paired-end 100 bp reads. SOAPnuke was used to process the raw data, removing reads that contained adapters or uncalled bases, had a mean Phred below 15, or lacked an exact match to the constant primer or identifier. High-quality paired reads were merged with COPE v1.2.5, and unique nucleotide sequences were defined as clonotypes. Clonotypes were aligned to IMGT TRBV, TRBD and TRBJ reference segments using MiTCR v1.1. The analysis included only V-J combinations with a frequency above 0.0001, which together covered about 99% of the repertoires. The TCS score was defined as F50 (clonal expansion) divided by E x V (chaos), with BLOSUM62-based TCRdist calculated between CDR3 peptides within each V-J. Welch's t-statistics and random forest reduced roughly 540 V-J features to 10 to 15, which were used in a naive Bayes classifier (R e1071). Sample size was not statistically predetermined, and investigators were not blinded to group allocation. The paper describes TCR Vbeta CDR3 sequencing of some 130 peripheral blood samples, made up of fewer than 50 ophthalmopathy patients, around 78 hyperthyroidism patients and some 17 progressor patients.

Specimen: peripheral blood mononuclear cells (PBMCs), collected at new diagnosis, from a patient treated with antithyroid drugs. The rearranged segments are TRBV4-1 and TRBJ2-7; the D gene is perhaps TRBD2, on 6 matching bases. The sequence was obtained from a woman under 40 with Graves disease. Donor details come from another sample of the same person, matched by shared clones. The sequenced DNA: TGCGCCAGCAGTGTGGACCGGGACTCAGGGATCTACGAGCAGTACTTC. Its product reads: CASSVDRDSGIYEQYF.